Listed below are T cell receptor beta chains from one sample, sequenced in a study of T-cell reconstitution after alpha-beta-depleted transplantation in children. TCRdb re-called the PCR reads through MiXCR, storing one row per CDR3 protein. The sample shows about 110,000 distinct CDR3 sequences, approximately 10% of them seen only once. Specimen: PBMCs from the stem cell graft donor, collected from the stem cell graft. These receptors all stem from a human donor who donated a stem cell graft to a child with acute lymphoblastic leukemia. The CDR3 runs from the conserved cysteine through the conserved F or W. A D gene is named only where the DNA matches it firmly. The size entry is marked missing in some rows and otherwise reads once, few, many or a size class.

size: many; V: TRBV5-5; J: TRBJ2-6; D: -; CDR3: CASSLVGAGANVLTF; DNA: TGTGCCAGCAGCTTGGTCGGGGCTGGGGCCAACGTCCTGACTTTC
size: many; V: TRBV12-3/TRBV12-4; J: TRBJ2-5; D: -; CDR3: CASSFSAQETQYF; DNA: TGTGCCAGCAGTTTTTCAGCCCAAGAGACCCAGTACTTC
size: medium-sized; V: TRBV27; J: TRBJ1-4; D: -; CDR3: CASSSNSNEKLFF; DNA: TGTGCCAGCAGTTCCAACTCTAATGAAAAACTGTTTTTT
size: many; V: TRBV27; J: TRBJ1-1; D: -; CDR3: CASSFMEAFF; DNA: TGTGCCAGCAGTTTTATGGAGGCTTTCTTT
size: many; V: TRBV9; J: TRBJ2-1; D: TRBD1; CDR3: CASSIGQGANEQFF; DNA: TGTGCCAGCAGCATAGGACAGGGGGCGAATGAGCAGTTCTTC
size: many; V: TRBV6-5; J: TRBJ1-1; D: -; CDR3: CASSYSRLQMNTEAFF; DNA: TGTGCCAGCAGTTACTCGAGGCTGCAAATGAACACTGAAGCTTTCTTT
size: many; V: TRBV20-1; J: TRBJ2-5; D: TRBD2; CDR3: CSAREASGGAVVETQYF; DNA: TGCAGTGCTAGAGAGGCTAGCGGGGGGGCCGTTGTAGAGACCCAGTACTTC
size: many; V: TRBV5-1; J: TRBJ1-1; D: -; CDR3: CASSLERGDTEAFF; DNA: TGCGCCAGCAGCTTGGAAAGGGGCGACACTGAAGCTTTCTTT
size: many; V: TRBV5-1; J: TRBJ1-4; D: TRBD1; CDR3: CASSFSGTGEEKLFF; DNA: TGCGCCAGCAGCTTCTCCGGGACAGGGGAAGAAAAACTGTTTTTT
size: -; V: TRBV7-9; J: TRBJ1-2; D: TRBD1; CDR3: CASSSDRGQYGYTF; DNA: TGTGCCAGCAGCTCCGACAGGGGGCAATATGGCTACACCTTC
size: -; V: TRBV7-9; J: TRBJ2-7; D: TRBD2; CDR3: CASSPLAGVTYEQYF; DNA: TGTGCCAGCAGCCCCCTAGCGGGAGTAACCTACGAGCAGTACTTC
size: many; V: TRBV6-5; J: TRBJ1-1; D: -; CDR3: CASTWDGGGNTEAFF; DNA: TGTGCCAGCACTTGGGACGGAGGGGGAAACACTGAAGCTTTCTTT
size: many; V: TRBV28; J: TRBJ1-5; D: -; CDR3: CASSLLAGIGSNQPQHF; DNA: TGTGCCAGCAGTTTATTAGCAGGGATCGGTTCCAATCAGCCCCAGCATTTT
size: many; V: TRBV3-1; J: TRBJ1-6; D: -; CDR3: CASSQGRERSPLHF; DNA: TGTGCCAGCAGCCAAGGCAGGGAAAGGTCACCCCTCCACTTT
size: many; V: TRBV4-3; J: TRBJ2-2; D: -; CDR3: CASGTVNTGELFF; DNA: TGCGCCAGCGGGACGGTAAACACCGGGGAGCTGTTTTTT
size: many; V: TRBV12-3/TRBV12-4; J: TRBJ2-7; D: -; CDR3: CASSSLDRTFAEQYF; DNA: TGTGCCAGCAGTAGCCTGGACAGAACTTTTGCAGAGCAGTACTTC
size: many; V: TRBV5-1; J: TRBJ2-7; D: -; CDR3: CASSLAVSTYEQYF; DNA: TGCGCCAGCAGCTTGGCGGTCAGTACCTACGAGCAGTACTTC
size: many; V: TRBV20-1; J: TRBJ2-7; D: -; CDR3: CSAREMELPDSSYEQYF; DNA: TGCAGTGCTAGAGAAATGGAACTACCTGACAGCTCCTACGAGCAGTACTTC
size: many; V: TRBV24-1; J: TRBJ2-3; D: -; CDR3: CATSDSLRNTQYF; DNA: TGTGCCACCAGTGACTCCCTAAGAAATACGCAGTATTTT